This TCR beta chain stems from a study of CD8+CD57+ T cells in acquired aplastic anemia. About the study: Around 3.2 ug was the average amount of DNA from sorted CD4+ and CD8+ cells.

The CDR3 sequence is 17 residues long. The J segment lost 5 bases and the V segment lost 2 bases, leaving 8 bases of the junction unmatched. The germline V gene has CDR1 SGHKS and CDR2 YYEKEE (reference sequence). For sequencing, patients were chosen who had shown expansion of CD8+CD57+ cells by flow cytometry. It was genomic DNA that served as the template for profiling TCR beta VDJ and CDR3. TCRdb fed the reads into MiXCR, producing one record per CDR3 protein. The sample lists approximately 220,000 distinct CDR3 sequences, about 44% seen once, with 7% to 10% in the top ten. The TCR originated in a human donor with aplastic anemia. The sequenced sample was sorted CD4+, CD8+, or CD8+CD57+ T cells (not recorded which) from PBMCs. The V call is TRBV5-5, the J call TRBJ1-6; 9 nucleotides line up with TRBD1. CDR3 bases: TGTGCCAGCAGCTTAGCGATGGGACAGGGTAATAATTCACCCCTCCACTTT. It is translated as CASSLAMGQGNNSPLHF.